This T cell receptor (beta chain) is from a study of cytomegalovirus exposure and HLA in healthy donors. General observations from the study: The study carried out a later analysis of TCR beta sequences. It associated roughly 17,000 of them with specific HLA alleles at a false discovery rate of 0.05.

Researchers ran the PCR with 60 Vbeta and 13 Jbeta primers. Here immunoSEQ multiplex PCR was the method, and the copy in TCRdb shows in-frame clones only, minus some. In all, the sample yields under 65,000 clones. V shed 3 bases and J shed 11 bases, with 13 bases lying between them. Germline V gene sequence: CDR1 MGHDK, CDR2 SYGVNS. The CDR3 covers 12 residues. In the case of this clone: No antigen is known for it.

The chain joins TRBV25-1 to TRBJ1-1; D is perhaps TRBD1 (5 bases). The sample consisted of PBMCs. The receptor was isolated from a woman younger than 30 in good health and CMV-seronegative. The DNA of the CDR3 is TGTGCCAGCAGTGACTCGAAACGGGGGGCTTTCTTT. Residues: CASSDSKRGAFF.